This TCR beta chain was documented in a study of T cell repertoires in cytomegalovirus infection. Study summary: In public TCR beta signatures, there were indications of both CMV infection and matching HLA type.

A single record per CDR3 protein comes from TCRdb applying MiXCR to the reads. The sample has approximately 110,000 distinct CDR3 sequences, roughly 9.1% seen once; the top ten hold around a third. This clonotype has just a few counts. Antigen: not known. Per the germline V gene, CDR1 is MNHEY and CDR2 is SVGEGT. The CDR3 runs 15 residues. V dropped 10 bases and J dropped 8; count of bases not matched to a gene: 12. The genes are TRBV6-2 or TRBV6-3 and TRBJ2-1; the match to TRBD2 covers 12 bases. Sequences were obtained from PBMCs, sequenced either directly or after in vitro stimulation (not recorded which). The receptor was derived from a human donor in good health (CMV status not recorded). Some clones in this sample may be carry-over from other donors' samples. The CDR3 DNA reads TGTGCCACCTCCCCGACTAGCGGGAGAAACGATGAGCAGTTCTTC. It encodes CATSPTSGRNDEQFF.